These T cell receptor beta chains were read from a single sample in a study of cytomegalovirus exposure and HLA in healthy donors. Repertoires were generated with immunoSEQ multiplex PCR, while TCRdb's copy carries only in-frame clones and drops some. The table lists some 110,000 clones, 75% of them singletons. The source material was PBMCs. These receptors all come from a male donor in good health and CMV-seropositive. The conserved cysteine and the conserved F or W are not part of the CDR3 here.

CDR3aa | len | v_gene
ASSQGTGSKGY | 11 | TRBV14
ASSLGGNIQY | 10 | TRBV7-6
ASSRTSNTEAF | 11 | TRBV9
ASSPHRGQVDQPQN | 14 | TRBV4-3
ASSPEYSNQPQH | 12 | TRBV5-4
ASSLAYEQF | 9 | TRBV5-6
SADRGAEAF | 9 | TRBV20-1
ASSLAGSYEQY | 11 | TRBV7-7
ASSELGARAAF | 11 | TRBV6-1
ASSSGSGDVETQY | 13 | TRBV5-5
ASLLAGEIGTQY | 12 | TRBV6-1
ASSLRVPGTGAQETQY | 16 | TRBV7-6
ASSLAVSGGSNQPQH | 15 | TRBV7-9
ASRLQTSGRHEQF | 13 | TRBV6-6
ASSEAGQGHATGELF | 15 | TRBV25-1
ASSSRPGLAVSEQF | 14 | TRBV7-3
ASSGGRSGRAGEQY | 14 | TRBV7-8
ASRAQGKGTEAF | 12 | TRBV5-6
ASIGFGGYNYGYT | 13 | TRBV19
ASGRGQETQY | 10 | TRBV7-9
ASSPQQGPDEQF | 12 | TRBV6-1
ASSFSTSGVAETQY | 14 | TRBV5-6
ASSPGQGASPNTEAF | 15 | TRBV18
ASSSGQGSYNEQF | 13 | TRBV7-9
AWRDRGGANVLP | 12 | TRBV30
ASSTGQPLEKLF | 12 | TRBV19
ASTPFGGQGEETQY | 14 | TRBV7-9
ASSRAGGEKLF | 11 | TRBV18
ASSTLPTGRNSPLH | 14 | TRBV28
ASSPTTVTYNSPLH | 14 | TRBV7-6
SVETWDRGSFGYT | 13 | TRBV29-1
ASSLEGTSNYGYT | 13 | TRBV5-1
ASRYGQGGTEAF | 12 | TRBV6-4
ASSSGTKKLF | 10 | TRBV6-5
ASSQSGQPREKLF | 13 | TRBV4-1
ASSSSTDTQY | 10 | TRBV9
ASSDSGSYEQY | 11 | TRBV4-2
ATFHRLMNTEAF | 12 | TRBV28
AWSIGTGHYEQY | 12 | TRBV30
ASSVVAQTSGTEAF | 14 | TRBV9
ASSPRQGASGYT | 12 | TRBV4-3